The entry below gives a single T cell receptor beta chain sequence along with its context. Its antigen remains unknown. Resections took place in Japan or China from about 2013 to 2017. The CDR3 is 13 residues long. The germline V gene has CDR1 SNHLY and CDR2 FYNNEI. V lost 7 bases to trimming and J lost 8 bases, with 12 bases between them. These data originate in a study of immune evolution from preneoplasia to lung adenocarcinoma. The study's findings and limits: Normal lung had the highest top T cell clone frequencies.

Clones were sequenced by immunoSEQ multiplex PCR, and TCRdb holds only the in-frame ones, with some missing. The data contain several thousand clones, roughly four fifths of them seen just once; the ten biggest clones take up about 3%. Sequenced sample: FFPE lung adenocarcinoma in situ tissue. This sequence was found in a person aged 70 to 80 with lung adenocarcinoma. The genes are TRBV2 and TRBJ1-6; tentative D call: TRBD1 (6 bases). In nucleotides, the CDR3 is TGTGCCAGCAAGGACAGTACGGATTCACCCCTCCACTTT. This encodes CASKDSTDSPLHF.